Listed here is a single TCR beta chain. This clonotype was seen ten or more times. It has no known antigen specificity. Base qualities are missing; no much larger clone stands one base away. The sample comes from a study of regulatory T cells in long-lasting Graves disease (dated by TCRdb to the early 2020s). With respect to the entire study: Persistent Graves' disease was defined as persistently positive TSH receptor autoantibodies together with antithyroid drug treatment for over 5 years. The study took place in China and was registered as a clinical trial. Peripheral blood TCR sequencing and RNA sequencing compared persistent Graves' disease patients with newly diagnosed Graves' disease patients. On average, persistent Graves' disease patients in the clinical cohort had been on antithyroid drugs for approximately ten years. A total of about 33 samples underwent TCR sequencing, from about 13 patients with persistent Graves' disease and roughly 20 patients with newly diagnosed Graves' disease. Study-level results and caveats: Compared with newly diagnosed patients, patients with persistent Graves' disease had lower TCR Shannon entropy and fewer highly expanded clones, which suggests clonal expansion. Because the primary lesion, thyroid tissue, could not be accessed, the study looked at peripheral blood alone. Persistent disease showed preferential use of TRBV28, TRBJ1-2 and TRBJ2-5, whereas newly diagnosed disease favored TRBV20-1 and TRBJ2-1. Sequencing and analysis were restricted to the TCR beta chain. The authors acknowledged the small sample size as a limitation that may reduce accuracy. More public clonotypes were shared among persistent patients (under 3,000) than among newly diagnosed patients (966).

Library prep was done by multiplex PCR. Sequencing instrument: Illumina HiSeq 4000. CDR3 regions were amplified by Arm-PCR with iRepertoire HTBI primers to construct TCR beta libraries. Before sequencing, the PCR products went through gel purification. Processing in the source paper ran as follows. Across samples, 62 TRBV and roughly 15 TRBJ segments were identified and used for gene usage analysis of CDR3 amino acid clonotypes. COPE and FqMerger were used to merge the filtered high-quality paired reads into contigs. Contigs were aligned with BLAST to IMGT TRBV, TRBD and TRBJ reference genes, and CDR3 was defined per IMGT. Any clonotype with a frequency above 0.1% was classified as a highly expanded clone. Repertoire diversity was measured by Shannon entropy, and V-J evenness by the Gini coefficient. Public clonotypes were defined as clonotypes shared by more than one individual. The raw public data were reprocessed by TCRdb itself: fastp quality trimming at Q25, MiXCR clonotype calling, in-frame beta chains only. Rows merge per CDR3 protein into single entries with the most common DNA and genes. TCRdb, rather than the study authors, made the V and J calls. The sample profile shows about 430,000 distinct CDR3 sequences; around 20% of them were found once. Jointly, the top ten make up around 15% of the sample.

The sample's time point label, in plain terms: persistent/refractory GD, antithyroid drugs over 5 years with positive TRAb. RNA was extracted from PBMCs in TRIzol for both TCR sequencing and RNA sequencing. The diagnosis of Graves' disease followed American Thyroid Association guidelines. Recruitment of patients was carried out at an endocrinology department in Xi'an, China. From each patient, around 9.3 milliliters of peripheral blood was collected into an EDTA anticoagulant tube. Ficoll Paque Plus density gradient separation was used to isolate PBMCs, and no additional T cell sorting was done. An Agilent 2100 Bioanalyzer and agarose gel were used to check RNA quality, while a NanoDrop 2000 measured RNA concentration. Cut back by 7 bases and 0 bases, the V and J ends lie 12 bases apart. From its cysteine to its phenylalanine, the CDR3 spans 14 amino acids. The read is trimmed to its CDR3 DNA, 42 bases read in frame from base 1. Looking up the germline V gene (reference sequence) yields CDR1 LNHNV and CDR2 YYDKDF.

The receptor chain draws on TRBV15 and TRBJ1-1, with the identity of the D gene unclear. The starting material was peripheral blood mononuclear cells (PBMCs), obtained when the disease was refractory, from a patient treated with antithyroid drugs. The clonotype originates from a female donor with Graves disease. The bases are TGTGCCACCACCCCTAGCAAGTTGAACACTGAAGCTTTCTTT. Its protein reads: CATTPSKLNTEAFF.